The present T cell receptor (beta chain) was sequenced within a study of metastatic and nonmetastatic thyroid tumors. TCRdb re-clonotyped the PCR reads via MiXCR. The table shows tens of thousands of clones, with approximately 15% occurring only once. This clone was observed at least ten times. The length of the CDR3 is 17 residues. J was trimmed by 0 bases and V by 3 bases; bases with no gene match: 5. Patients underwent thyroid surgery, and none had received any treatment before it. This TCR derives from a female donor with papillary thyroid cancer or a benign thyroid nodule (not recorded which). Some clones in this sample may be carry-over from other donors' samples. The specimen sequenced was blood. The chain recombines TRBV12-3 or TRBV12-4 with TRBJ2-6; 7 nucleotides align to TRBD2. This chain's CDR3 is CASSLGLPVSGANVLTF. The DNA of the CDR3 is TGTGCCAGCAGTTTGGGACTACCGGTCTCTGGGGCCAACGTCCTGACTTTC.